The clone carrying this T cell receptor beta chain occurred many times. Its antigen remains unidentified. Per germline, CDR1 LNHDA and CDR2 SQIVND (reference sequence). The CDR3 has 14 amino acids. V lost 7 bases to trimming and J lost 7 bases, with 19 bases between them. The source of the sample is a study of regulatory T cells in long-lasting Graves disease. Across the whole study: Recently diagnosed Graves' patients had received antithyroid drugs for under 3 months. Notes on the study in general: In persistent patients, shared public clonotypes (2,741) outnumbered those in new patients (approximately 880).

The time point: newly diagnosed GD, antithyroid drugs for less than 3 months. Preparation of the TCR library used RNA extracted from PBMCs. Assembly of TCR beta libraries relied on iRepertoire HTBI primers together with Arm-PCR of CDR3 regions. MiXCR was run by TCRdb on the multiplex PCR reads, yielding one entry per CDR3 protein. The sample records roughly 520,000 distinct CDR3 sequences, 12% being singletons. These data are also associated with another study on T cells in Graves' hyperthyroidism and ophthalmopathy. This second study notes: The HTBI primer set served for first-round RT-PCR of the TCR CDR3.

The input for sequencing was peripheral blood mononuclear cells (PBMCs), taken at new diagnosis, from a patient treated with antithyroid drugs. The V gene is TRBV19, the J gene TRBJ1-1; D might be TRBD1 (6 bases). This receptor was taken from a woman in her thirties with Graves disease. The CDR3 here is CASMPNWGASEAFF. The CDR3 region has the DNA TGTGCCAGTATGCCCAATTGGGGGGCGAGTGAAGCTTTCTTT.